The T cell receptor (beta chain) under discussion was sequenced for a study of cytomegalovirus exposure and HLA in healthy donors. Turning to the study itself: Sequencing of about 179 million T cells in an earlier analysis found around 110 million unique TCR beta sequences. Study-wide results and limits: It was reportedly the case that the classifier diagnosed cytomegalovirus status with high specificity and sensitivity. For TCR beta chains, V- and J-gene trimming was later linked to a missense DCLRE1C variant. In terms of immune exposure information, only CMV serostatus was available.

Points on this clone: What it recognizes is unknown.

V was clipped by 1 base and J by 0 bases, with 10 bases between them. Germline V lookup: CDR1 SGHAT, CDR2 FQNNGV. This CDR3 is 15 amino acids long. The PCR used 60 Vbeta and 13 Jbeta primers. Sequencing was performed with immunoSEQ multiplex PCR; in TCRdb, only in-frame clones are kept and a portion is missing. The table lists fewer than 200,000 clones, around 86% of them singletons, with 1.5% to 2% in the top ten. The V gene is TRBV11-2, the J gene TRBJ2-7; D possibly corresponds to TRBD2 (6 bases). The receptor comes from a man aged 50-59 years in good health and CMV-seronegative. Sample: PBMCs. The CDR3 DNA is TGTGCCAGCAGCTTAGCCCGGGGGAGCTCCTACGAGCAGTACTTC. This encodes CASSLARGSSYEQYF.